Listed below are T cell receptor beta chains from one sample, sequenced in a study of T cell repertoires in cytomegalovirus infection. TCRdb used MiXCR to reprocess the reads, holding one entry per CDR3 protein. The table has around 530,000 distinct CDR3 sequences, 26% seen once. Material for sequencing was PBMCs. Receptors were obtained from a human donor in good health (CMV status not recorded). Some clones in this sample may be carry-over from other donors' samples. Both conserved end residues are part of each CDR3. A D gene is named only where the DNA matches it firmly. Part of the rows lack a size; the others show once, few, many or a class for expanded clones.

abundance: -
v_gene: TRBV29-1
j_gene: TRBJ1-5
d_gene: TRBD1
CDR3nt: TGCAGCGCCTCAATAGGACAGGGCGGGAATCAGCCCCAGCATTTT
CDR3aa: CSASIGQGGNQPQHF

abundance: -
v_gene: TRBV24-1
j_gene: TRBJ1-1
d_gene: -
CDR3nt: TGTGCCACCAAGGGGCCCAACACTGAAGCTTTCTTT
CDR3aa: CATKGPNTEAFF

abundance: -
v_gene: TRBV27
j_gene: TRBJ1-5
d_gene: -
CDR3nt: TGTGCCAGCAGTTTTTTGCCAGAGGGTCAGCCCCAGCATTTT
CDR3aa: CASSFLPEGQPQHF

abundance: few
v_gene: TRBV6-2/TRBV6-3
j_gene: TRBJ2-6
d_gene: -
CDR3nt: TGTGCCAGCAGATACTCAGAGACCTCTGGGGCCAACGTCCTGACTTTC
CDR3aa: CASRYSETSGANVLTF

abundance: -
v_gene: TRBV6-6
j_gene: TRBJ1-5
d_gene: TRBD1
CDR3nt: TGTGCCAGCAGTTCGGCCGGGACAGAGTTCAATCAGCCCCAGCATTTT
CDR3aa: CASSSAGTEFNQPQHF

abundance: -
v_gene: TRBV20-1
j_gene: TRBJ2-7
d_gene: TRBD1
CDR3nt: TGCAGTGCTATCGGACAGGGGGTTACGGGGGAGCAGTACTTC
CDR3aa: CSAIGQGVTGEQYF

abundance: -
v_gene: TRBV7-9
j_gene: TRBJ1-6
d_gene: TRBD1
CDR3nt: TGTGCCAGCAGCTTACAAGGGACAGGGGACTCACCCCTCCACTTT
CDR3aa: CASSLQGTGDSPLHF

abundance: many
v_gene: TRBV7-2
j_gene: TRBJ2-2
d_gene: TRBD2
CDR3nt: TGTGCCAGCAGCCGGACCGGACTAGGAGGGACCGGGGAGCTGTTTTTT
CDR3aa: CASSRTGLGGTGELFF

abundance: -
v_gene: TRBV29-1
j_gene: TRBJ1-1
d_gene: -
CDR3nt: TGCAGCGTGAGAGACGGGAACACTGAAGCTTTCTTT
CDR3aa: CSVRDGNTEAFF

abundance: -
v_gene: TRBV18
j_gene: TRBJ2-1
d_gene: TRBD2
CDR3nt: TGTGCCAGCTCACCAACGACTAGCGGGAGGGAGCAGTTCTTC
CDR3aa: CASSPTTSGREQFF

abundance: -
v_gene: TRBV7-2
j_gene: TRBJ1-2
d_gene: TRBD1
CDR3nt: TGTGCCAGCAGCGCGACCGGGACAGACGGTGGCTACACCTTC
CDR3aa: CASSATGTDGGYTF

abundance: -
v_gene: TRBV7-9
j_gene: TRBJ2-2
d_gene: -
CDR3nt: TGTGCCAGCAGCTTAGCGCGACTCGGGGAGCTGTTTTTT
CDR3aa: CASSLARLGELFF

abundance: -
v_gene: TRBV7-2
j_gene: TRBJ2-2
d_gene: -
CDR3nt: TGTGCCAGCAGCTTAGCGCAAGTCACCGGGGAGCTGTTTTTT
CDR3aa: CASSLAQVTGELFF

abundance: many
v_gene: TRBV7-2
j_gene: TRBJ2-7
d_gene: TRBD2
CDR3nt: TGTGCCAGCAGGACCGGGACTAGCGGGCCAGACTACGAGCAGTACTTC
CDR3aa: CASRTGTSGPDYEQYF

abundance: many
v_gene: TRBV7-2
j_gene: TRBJ2-3
d_gene: -
CDR3nt: TGTGCCAGCAGCTTAGGTCCTACCACAGATACGCAGTATTTT
CDR3aa: CASSLGPTTDTQYF

abundance: -
v_gene: TRBV20-1
j_gene: TRBJ1-1
d_gene: -
CDR3nt: TGCAGTGCTAGAGATCAGAAGTTCATGAACACTGAAGCTTTCTTT
CDR3aa: CSARDQKFMNTEAFF

abundance: -
v_gene: TRBV6-1
j_gene: TRBJ2-5
d_gene: -
CDR3nt: TGTGCCAGCACCCGCACAGGGCACAAACAAGAGACCCAGTACTTC
CDR3aa: CASTRTGHKQETQYF

abundance: -
v_gene: TRBV27
j_gene: TRBJ2-2
d_gene: TRBD2
CDR3nt: TGTGCCAGCAGGAAGCGGGAGAACACCGGGGAGCTGTTTTTT
CDR3aa: CASRKRENTGELFF

abundance: -
v_gene: TRBV11-2
j_gene: TRBJ2-5
d_gene: -
CDR3nt: TGTGCCAGCAGCTTAGATGGGGGCCAAGAGACCCAGTACTTC
CDR3aa: CASSLDGGQETQYF

abundance: -
v_gene: TRBV7-9
j_gene: TRBJ2-2
d_gene: -
CDR3nt: TGTGCCAGCAGCCCACCTTTCTCGAACACCGGGGAGCTGTTTTTT
CDR3aa: CASSPPFSNTGELFF

abundance: -
v_gene: TRBV24-1
j_gene: TRBJ2-2
d_gene: TRBD2
CDR3nt: TGTGCCACCAGTGATTTACTAGCGGACACCGGGGAGCTGTTTTTT
CDR3aa: CATSDLLADTGELFF

abundance: -
v_gene: TRBV6-2/TRBV6-3
j_gene: TRBJ2-1
d_gene: TRBD2
CDR3nt: TGTGCCAGCAGTTACTGGGCTAGCGGAGGCGATGAGCAGTTCTTC
CDR3aa: CASSYWASGGDEQFF

abundance: -
v_gene: TRBV5-8
j_gene: TRBJ2-5
d_gene: TRBD2
CDR3nt: TGTGCCAGCAGCTCTGGGAGGGAATTGGAGACCCAGTACTTC
CDR3aa: CASSSGRELETQYF

abundance: -
v_gene: TRBV19
j_gene: TRBJ2-3
d_gene: -
CDR3nt: TGTGCCACCGCACTACCACGGAGGTATTTT
CDR3aa: CATALPRRYF

abundance: -
v_gene: TRBV7-9
j_gene: TRBJ1-6
d_gene: -
CDR3nt: TGTGCCAGCAGCTCCGGGACTCCTAGCTCCTATAATTCACCCCTCCACTTT
CDR3aa: CASSSGTPSSYNSPLHF

abundance: -
v_gene: TRBV9
j_gene: TRBJ1-1
d_gene: TRBD1
CDR3nt: TGTGCCAGCAGCGTCGGACAGGGGGCTGATACTGAAGCTTTCTTT
CDR3aa: CASSVGQGADTEAFF

abundance: many
v_gene: TRBV7-2
j_gene: TRBJ2-5
d_gene: -
CDR3nt: TGTGCCAGCAGCCGGTACCAAGAGACCCAGTACTTC
CDR3aa: CASSRYQETQYF

abundance: few
v_gene: TRBV7-2
j_gene: TRBJ2-1
d_gene: TRBD2
CDR3nt: TGTGCCAGCAGCGATGGACTAGCGGGAGTAATGGGATCCTACAATGAGCAGTTCTTC
CDR3aa: CASSDGLAGVMGSYNEQFF

abundance: few
v_gene: TRBV29-1
j_gene: TRBJ1-5
d_gene: -
CDR3nt: TGCAGCGTTGAAGAACCCCCGAGGGCAGGGTCCAATCAGCCCCAGCATTTT
CDR3aa: CSVEEPPRAGSNQPQHF

abundance: many
v_gene: TRBV29-1
j_gene: TRBJ2-1
d_gene: -
CDR3nt: TGCAGCGTTTTGTCGGGCAGCTCCTACAATGAGCAGTTCTTC
CDR3aa: CSVLSGSSYNEQFF

abundance: once
v_gene: TRBV7-6
j_gene: TRBJ2-1
d_gene: -
CDR3nt: TGTGCCAGCAACATAAGTCCAGCGGACAATGAGCAGTTCTTC
CDR3aa: CASNISPADNEQFF

abundance: -
v_gene: TRBV2
j_gene: TRBJ2-2
d_gene: TRBD1
CDR3nt: TGTGCCAGCAGTGGGGGACAGGGGATCGGGGAGCTGTTTTTT
CDR3aa: CASSGGQGIGELFF

abundance: -
v_gene: TRBV11-2
j_gene: TRBJ2-2
d_gene: TRBD2
CDR3nt: TGTGCCAGCAGCATCGGGACTAGCGGTGGGGAGCTGTTTTTT
CDR3aa: CASSIGTSGGELFF

abundance: -
v_gene: TRBV30
j_gene: TRBJ1-6
d_gene: TRBD1
CDR3nt: TGTGCAAGCGACAGGGATAATTCACCCCTCCACTTT
CDR3aa: CASDRDNSPLHF

abundance: -
v_gene: TRBV28
j_gene: TRBJ1-1
d_gene: -
CDR3nt: TGTGCCAGCAGACAAAAAGGGGTGTTCTTT
CDR3aa: CASRQKGVFF

abundance: -
v_gene: TRBV19
j_gene: TRBJ2-4
d_gene: -
CDR3nt: TGTGCCAGTAGTATAGTCGGGGCGGGAAACATTCAGTACTTC
CDR3aa: CASSIVGAGNIQYF

abundance: -
v_gene: TRBV2
j_gene: TRBJ1-2
d_gene: -
CDR3nt: TGTGCCAGCATTCTTGACAGCTTGAACTATGGCTACACCTTC
CDR3aa: CASILDSLNYGYTF

abundance: many
v_gene: TRBV7-6
j_gene: TRBJ2-2
d_gene: TRBD2
CDR3nt: TGTGCCAGCAGCTTAGAATCTAGCGGGAGCGTCACCGGGGAGCTGTTTTTT
CDR3aa: CASSLESSGSVTGELFF

abundance: many
v_gene: TRBV12-3/TRBV12-4
j_gene: TRBJ2-3
d_gene: -
CDR3nt: TGTGCCAGCAGCTCCCAGGATACGCAGTATTTT
CDR3aa: CASSSQDTQYF

abundance: -
v_gene: TRBV19
j_gene: TRBJ2-1
d_gene: -
CDR3nt: TGTGCCAGTAGTATGGGTCGGACGTACAATGAGCAGTTCTTC
CDR3aa: CASSMGRTYNEQFF

abundance: few
v_gene: TRBV28
j_gene: TRBJ2-7
d_gene: -
CDR3nt: TGTGCCAGCTTGGGAGACCCCTACGAGCAGTACTTC
CDR3aa: CASLGDPYEQYF

abundance: few
v_gene: TRBV11-2
j_gene: TRBJ1-4
d_gene: -
CDR3nt: TGTGCCAGCAGCCCACGACAGAAGGATGAAAAACTGTTTTTT
CDR3aa: CASSPRQKDEKLFF

abundance: many
v_gene: TRBV7-2
j_gene: TRBJ2-1
d_gene: TRBD2
CDR3nt: TGTGCCAGCACCCGAAACGGTGGGAGGGAAGGAGGTGAGCAGTTCTTC
CDR3aa: CASTRNGGREGGEQFF

abundance: -
v_gene: TRBV28
j_gene: TRBJ1-2
d_gene: -
CDR3nt: TGTGCCAGCAGTTTACTCCGCGGCTACACCTTC
CDR3aa: CASSLLRGYTF

abundance: -
v_gene: TRBV7-9
j_gene: TRBJ1-4
d_gene: -
CDR3nt: TGTGCCAGCAGCCCGAGACAGAACCAAGATGAAAAACTGTTTTTT
CDR3aa: CASSPRQNQDEKLFF

abundance: -
v_gene: TRBV29-1
j_gene: TRBJ2-1
d_gene: TRBD1
CDR3nt: TGCAGCGTTGACAGGGACAGTGGGCTCTTC
CDR3aa: CSVDRDSGLF

abundance: few
v_gene: TRBV6-5
j_gene: TRBJ2-3
d_gene: TRBD2
CDR3nt: TGTGCCAGCAGTTACAGCGGGGGACCCACAGATACGCAGTATTTT
CDR3aa: CASSYSGGPTDTQYF

abundance: -
v_gene: TRBV19
j_gene: TRBJ2-6
d_gene: -
CDR3nt: TGTGCCAGTAGTCCGGCGCTGGTTACGGGGGCCAACGTCCTGACTTTC
CDR3aa: CASSPALVTGANVLTF

abundance: -
v_gene: TRBV20-1
j_gene: TRBJ1-1
d_gene: TRBD1
CDR3nt: TGCAGTGCTCCAGACAGGGCTCAAACTGAAGCTTTCTTT
CDR3aa: CSAPDRAQTEAFF

abundance: many
v_gene: TRBV7-2
j_gene: TRBJ2-3
d_gene: -
CDR3nt: TGTGCCAGCAGCTTAGCGATTGGGACCACAGCCGCAGATACGCAGTATTTT
CDR3aa: CASSLAIGTTAADTQYF

abundance: -
v_gene: TRBV30
j_gene: TRBJ1-1
d_gene: -
CDR3nt: TGTGCCTGGAGTGTACCCGGGATCACTGAAGCTTTCTTT
CDR3aa: CAWSVPGITEAFF

abundance: -
v_gene: TRBV12-5
j_gene: TRBJ1-1
d_gene: -
CDR3nt: TGTGCTAGTGTATCGAACACTGAAGCTTTCTTT
CDR3aa: CASVSNTEAFF

abundance: -
v_gene: TRBV7-2
j_gene: TRBJ2-3
d_gene: TRBD2
CDR3nt: TGTGCCAGCAGCACAGGACTAGCGGGAGGGAGGTGGACAGATACGCAGTATTTT
CDR3aa: CASSTGLAGGRWTDTQYF

abundance: -
v_gene: TRBV19
j_gene: TRBJ1-5
d_gene: TRBD1
CDR3nt: TGTGCCAGTAGTACAACCGGGACAGTTGGAAATCAGCCCCAGCATTTT
CDR3aa: CASSTTGTVGNQPQHF

abundance: -
v_gene: TRBV19
j_gene: TRBJ1-2
d_gene: TRBD1
CDR3nt: TGTGCCAGTAGTATGGACAGGGCCCGGTATGGCTACACCTTC
CDR3aa: CASSMDRARYGYTF

abundance: -
v_gene: TRBV14
j_gene: TRBJ2-1
d_gene: TRBD2
CDR3nt: TGTGCCAGCAGCCAAGAAGTGGGACTAGCGGGAGGTAGCTACAATGAGCAGTTCTTC
CDR3aa: CASSQEVGLAGGSYNEQFF

abundance: -
v_gene: TRBV6-2/TRBV6-3
j_gene: TRBJ1-1
d_gene: TRBD1
CDR3nt: TGTGCCAGCAGTTACAAACAGGGGACAGGGGTTATGAACACTGAAGCTTTCTTT
CDR3aa: CASSYKQGTGVMNTEAFF

abundance: -
v_gene: TRBV7-9
j_gene: TRBJ1-4
d_gene: TRBD1
CDR3nt: TGTGCCAGCAGCTGGACGGAGGGACAGATTCGTGAAAAACTGTTTTTT
CDR3aa: CASSWTEGQIREKLFF

abundance: -
v_gene: TRBV19
j_gene: TRBJ2-3
d_gene: -
CDR3nt: TGTGCCAGTAGTATACGACTCGCCCCAGATACGCAGTATTTT
CDR3aa: CASSIRLAPDTQYF

abundance: -
v_gene: TRBV7-9
j_gene: TRBJ2-4
d_gene: -
CDR3nt: TGTGCCAGCAGCCAAGGAGGGCTAGCCAAAAACATTCAGTACTTC
CDR3aa: CASSQGGLAKNIQYF